One sample yielded the 10 T cell receptor beta chains listed below, sequenced in a study of T cell changes during pregnancy in multiple sclerosis. Sequenced by immunoSEQ multiplex PCR; TCRdb stores in-frame clones only, minus some. The sample lists tens of thousands of clones, 91% occurring once. This specimen was CD4+ T cells from peripheral blood mononuclear cells, taken before pregnancy. The source is a female donor with multiple sclerosis, enrolled in a pregnancy study.

The chain recombines TRBV6-1 with TRBJ2-2; D is unresolved. V lost 2 bases and J 6 bases, leaving 10 bases between the germline ends. Germline V lookup: CDR1 MNHNS, CDR2 SASEGT. The CDR3 extends over 14 amino acids. The CDR3 here is CASSEFRGSGELFF. The CDR3 DNA reads as TGTGCCAGCAGTGAATTTAGAGGATCCGGGGAGCTGTTTTTT.

The genes are TRBV29-1 and TRBJ2-7; D ambiguous. Germline assignment: CDR1 SQVTM and CDR2 ANQGSEA. This CDR3 is built from 11 residues. V gave up 4 bases and J gave up 3 bases, with 7 bases separating them. The CDR3 nucleotides read TGCAGCGTTGTTAACATCTACGAGCAGTACTTC. Protein: CSVVNIYEQYF.

V gene TRBV6-5 combines with J gene TRBJ2-1; a possible D gene is TRBD2 (5 bases). The germline V and J ends were trimmed by 10 bases and 6 bases, with 16 bases remaining between them. CDR3 length: 13 amino acids. Germline lookup yields CDR1 MNHEY and CDR2 SVGAGI. The DNA for the CDR3 is TGTGCCACTAGGAAGGACTTCCGCAATGAGCAGTTCTTC. Translation: CATRKDFRNEQFF.

This chain connects TRBV2 to TRBJ1-4; D might be TRBD1 (6 bases). Germline-derived CDR1 and CDR2 are SNHLY and FYNNEI. The CDR3 is 15 amino acids. V was clipped by 3 bases and J by 8 bases, with 16 bases between them. CDR3 sequence: CASSEIATGLEKLFF. The CDR3 nucleotides are TGTGCCAGCAGTGAGATCGCGACAGGTTTGGAAAAACTGTTTTTT.

This clone was seen just once. The chain joins TRBV7-9 to TRBJ1-5, with a possible D match to TRBD1 (5 bases). V was clipped by 1 base and J by 1 base, with 11 bases between them. The CDR3 totals 16 residues. Germline lookup yields CDR1 SEHNR and CDR2 FQNEAQ (reference sequence). Here the CDR3 reads CASSLDLAGSNQPQHF. CDR3 in DNA: TGTGCCAGCAGCTTAGACCTTGCAGGGAGCAATCAGCCCCAGCATTTT.

This clone was seen a few times. This chain joins TRBV9 and TRBJ1-6; 7 nucleotides align to TRBD1. The germline V gene has CDR1 SGDLS and CDR2 YYNGEE. V gave up 1 base and J gave up 5 bases; unmatched junction bases: 6. The CDR3 covers 16 residues. DNA of the CDR3: TGTGCCAGCAGCGTATATTCCGGGACAGATAATTCACCCCTCCACTTT. It specifies CASSVYSGTDNSPLHF.

The chain employs TRBV4-3 and TRBJ2-5, with a tentative D call TRBD2 (6 bases). Trimming pared 0 bases from V and 5 bases from J, leaving 13 bases between. Germline V gene lookup returns CDR1 LGHNA and CDR2 YSLEER. The CDR3 has 15 amino acids. CDR3 loop: CASSQEGSGGETQYF. The CDR3 DNA reads TGCGCCAGCAGCCAAGAAGGTAGCGGAGGGGAGACCCAGTACTTC.

V and J are TRBV5-4 and TRBJ2-1; 10 bases fit TRBD1. With 4 bases clipped from V and 7 bases from J, the junction kept 8 bases outside the gene matches. Germline CDR1 SGHNT, CDR2 YYREEE (reference sequence). The CDR3 is made up of 15 amino acids. CDR3 bases: TGTGCCAGCAGCGTGGGACAGGGGATTTGGAATGAGCAGTTCTTC. This gives the protein CASSVGQGIWNEQFF.

This clone came up once. The J gene is TRBJ1-2, the V gene TRBV18, with TRBD1 identical over 8 bases. Germline assignment: CDR1 KGHSH and CDR2 LQKENI. This CDR3 comprises 15 residues. Germline trimming cut 0 bases from V and 2 bases from J; bases unmatched to any gene: 2. In DNA, the CDR3 is TGTGCCAGCTCACCACCTAGGACAGGGAACTATGGCTACACCTTC. Amino acids: CASSPPRTGNYGYTF.

This CDR3 reads CASSFDSGGTLYEQYF. CDR3 nucleotides: TGTGCCAGCAGCTTCGATAGCGGGGGGACGCTCTACGAGCAGTACTTC. The chain couples TRBV7-2 to TRBJ2-7, with 10 nucleotides matching TRBD2. The germline CDR1 and CDR2 sequences are SGHTA and FQGNSA. With 3 bases clipped from V and 3 bases from J, the junction kept 8 bases outside the gene matches. This CDR3 is 16 amino acids long. The full variable domain, its missing parts supplied by reference TRBV7-2 and TRBJ2-7, is GAGVSQSPSNKVTEKGKDVELRCDPISGHTALYWYRQSLGQGLEFLIYFQGNSAPDKSGLPSDRFSAERTGGSVSTLTIQRTQQEDSAVYLCASSFDSGGTLYEQYFGPGTRLTVT.